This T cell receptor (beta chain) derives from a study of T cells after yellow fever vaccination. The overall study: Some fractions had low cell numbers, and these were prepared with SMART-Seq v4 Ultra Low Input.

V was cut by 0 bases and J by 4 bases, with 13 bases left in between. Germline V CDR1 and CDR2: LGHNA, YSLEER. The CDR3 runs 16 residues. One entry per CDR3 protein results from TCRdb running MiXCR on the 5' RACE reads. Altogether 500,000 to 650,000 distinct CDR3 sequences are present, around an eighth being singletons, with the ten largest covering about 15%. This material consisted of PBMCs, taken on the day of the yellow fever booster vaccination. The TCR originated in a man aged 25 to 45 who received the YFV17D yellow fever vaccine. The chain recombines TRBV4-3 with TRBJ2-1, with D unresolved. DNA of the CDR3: TGCGCCAGCAGCCAAGAACGGGCAGATCTATACAATGAGCAGTTCTTC. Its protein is CASSQERADLYNEQFF.